The clone carrying this T cell receptor beta chain was detected ten times or more. Its specificity is unknown. The data belong to a study of T cells in Graves' hyperthyroidism and ophthalmopathy. Study-wide results and limits: Ophthalmopathy and stable hyperthyroidism were separated by a 13 V-J model.

V was trimmed by 0 bases and J by 2 bases, leaving 12 bases between them. There are 16 residues in the CDR3. The V gene's germline CDR1 is SGHRS and CDR2 YFSETQ. Regions amplified from RNA transcripts were the TCR beta CDR3 regions. A first-round RT-PCR of the TCR CDR3 used the HTBI primer set. TCRdb re-derived calls from the multiplex PCR reads in MiXCR, one entry per CDR3 protein. This sample has roughly 180,000 distinct CDR3 sequences; over 15% occur once, and the top ten carry about 29%. The chain couples TRBV5-1 to TRBJ1-5, with D maybe TRBD1 (6 bases). The receptor's source is a woman in her fifties or sixties with Graves' hyperthyroidism. Sequencing used blood. As DNA, the CDR3 is TGCGCCAGCAGCTTGGGTACGGGGGCGGGCAATCAGCCCCAGCATTTT. It specifies CASSLGTGAGNQPQHF.